This record concerns one T cell receptor (beta chain) sequence. The antigen remains undetermined. V lost 0 bases and J lost 1, with 8 bases in between. Germline V gene lookup returns CDR1 SGHRS and CDR2 YFSETQ. The length of the CDR3 is 14 residues. Every TCR beta cDNA library bore unique molecular identifiers. When roughly 1 to 10 million T cells were used, they gave about 550,000 cDNA molecules. TCRdb ran MiXCR on the PCR reads and lists one entry per CDR3 protein. The sample yields under 650,000 distinct CDR3 sequences, roughly 46% seen once. The sample is drawn from a study of post-analysis software for immune sequencing data. Study-wide context: Relapsing-remitting, secondary progressive and progressive-relapsing multiple sclerosis were all included among the disease courses. Study findings and constraints: When patients were compared with controls, roughly five TRBV segments were more frequent, TRBV5-6, TRBV5-1 and TRBV20-1 among them. F measure grouped same-batch samples tightly together.

The V call is TRBV5-1, the J call TRBJ2-7, with D maybe TRBD2 (5 bases). The sequence was obtained from a girl under 18 with multiple sclerosis. The specimen was blood. CDR3 protein: CASSLGGISYEQYF. The DNA of the CDR3 is TGCGCCAGCAGCTTGGGAGGGATTTCCTACGAGCAGTACTTC.